The 27 T cell receptor beta chains in this list originate from one sample, sequenced in a study of blood T cells in healthy people across ages. The second PCR ran roughly 7 to 12 cycles with a sample-barcoded 5' primer and J-beta primers. TCRdb reprocessed the 5' RACE reads via MiXCR and lists one record per CDR3 protein. The sample includes 850,000 to 1,300,000 distinct CDR3 sequences, around 45% seen only once; the top ten take 15% to 20%. Sequencing used blood. The receptor source for this set is a woman in her sixties in good health.

The rearrangement links TRBV3-1 to TRBJ2-3, with TRBD2 matching over 8 bases. The trim removed 4 bases at V and 9 bases at J, leaving 15 bases unmatched. Germline assignment: CDR1 LGHDT and CDR2 YNNKEL (reference sequence). The length of the CDR3 is 16 residues. This CDR3 is CASSPPPFGAGGTQYF. The CDR3 DNA reads TGTGCCAGCAGCCCTCCGCCTTTTGGGGCGGGAGGAACGCAGTATTTT.

The chain has TRBV4-2 and TRBJ2-5; D might be TRBD1 or TRBD2, each matching 5 bases. CDR1 is LGHNA, CDR2 YNFKEQ, per germline. The CDR3 consists of 14 residues. Trimming shortened V by 2 bases and J by 11 bases, and 18 bases separated the two germline ends. CDR3 protein: CASSQPLGEFEQYF. Here the CDR3 DNA reads TGTGCCAGCAGCCAACCTTTAGGGGAGTTTGAGCAGTACTTC.

The chain couples TRBV4-2 to TRBJ2-7; D is possibly TRBD1 (5 bases). Trimming took 2 bases from V and 5 from J, leaving 10 bases between them. Germline V CDR1 and CDR2: LGHNA, YNFKEQ. This CDR3 contains 13 residues. CDR3 sequence reads: CASSQQGVDEQYF. Here the CDR3 DNA reads TGTGCCAGCAGCCAACAGGGCGTCGACGAGCAGTACTTC.

This clonotype came up a few times. This chain uses TRBV4-1 with TRBJ2-3; the D gene is possibly TRBD1 (5 bases). Per the germline V gene, CDR1 is MGHRA and CDR2 is YSYEKL. The CDR3 sequence is 15 residues long. Trimming pared 1 base from V and 5 bases from J, leaving 13 bases between. CDR3 sequence (DNA): TGCGCCAGCAGCCAAGGACGGGCAGGGATAGATACGCAGTATTTT. Amino acid sequence: CASSQGRAGIDTQYF.

This chain connects TRBV2 to TRBJ2-1; 8 nucleotides agree with TRBD2. Trimming took 2 bases from V and 0 from J; bases not matched to a gene: 9. The CDR3 sequence is 18 residues long. Germline-derived CDR1 and CDR2 are SNHLY and FYNNEI. CDR3 bases: TGTGCCAGCAGTGAATGGGGTAGCGGGATCTACTCCTACAATGAGCAGTTCTTC. Its protein product is CASSEWGSGIYSYNEQFF.

The genes are TRBV7-9 and TRBJ1-1; D gene ambiguous. V lost 7 bases, J lost 2 bases, and 8 bases lay in between. CDR3 length equals 12 residues. Per the germline V gene, CDR1 is SEHNR and CDR2 is FQNEAQ (reference sequence). The CDR3 coding sequence is TGTGCCAGCACCAACAGAAACACTGAAGCTTTCTTT. Amino acid sequence: CASTNRNTEAFF.

This clonotype was recorded a few times. The chain links TRBV14 to TRBJ2-1; 10 bases match TRBD2. Germline lookup yields CDR1 SGHDN and CDR2 FVKESK. V was clipped by 0 bases and J by 14 bases; unmatched bases: 10. The CDR3 is 15 amino acids. The CDR3 region has the DNA TGTGCCAGCAGCCAAGATCTTGTACTAGCGGGACAGGAGTTCTTC. Protein product: CASSQDLVLAGQEFF.

The rearrangement joins TRBV3-1 to TRBJ1-2; no definite D call. The CDR3 is made up of 13 amino acids. The V gene's germline CDR1 is LGHDT and CDR2 YNNKEL (reference sequence). V was trimmed by 5 bases and J by 5 bases, leaving 12 bases between them. This CDR3 is CASSAGISYGYTF. CDR3 coding DNA: TGTGCCAGCAGCGCGGGGATTAGTTATGGCTACACCTTC.

The V call is TRBV9, the J call TRBJ2-7; either TRBD1 or TRBD2 may supply D (5 bases each). Germline V gene sequence: CDR1 SGDLS, CDR2 YYNGEE. This CDR3 spans 14 amino acids. Trimming took off 0 bases at V and 3 bases at J, with 10 bases between the two ends. CDR3 bases: TGTGCCAGCAGCGTAGGAGGGGTGGGCTACGAGCAGTACTTC. Translated, it gives CASSVGGVGYEQYF.

This chain joins TRBV7-2 and TRBJ1-1; the D gene is possibly TRBD1 (6 bases). The V gene's germline CDR1 is SGHTA and CDR2 FQGNSA. The V end lost 3 bases, the J end lost 1 base, and 18 bases lay between the germline ends. This CDR3 is 17 amino acids long. The CDR3 region is CASSLVPRGHTNTEAFF. The CDR3, as DNA: TGTGCCAGCAGCTTGGTCCCCAGGGGACACACGAACACTGAAGCTTTCTTT.

J is TRBJ2-1 and V is TRBV29-1; TRBD2 aligns across 13 bases. Trimming at V came to 6 bases and at J to 7 bases, leaving 12 bases not matched to a gene. The CDR3 is made up of 16 amino acids. Germline V CDR1 and CDR2: SQVTM, ANQGSEA. The CDR3 DNA sequence: TGCAGCGTCCGAAAATGGACTAGCGGGAGAGGAAATGAGCAGTTCTTC. Its protein product is CSVRKWTSGRGNEQFF.

This clonotype was observed a handful of times. V is TRBV20-1 and J is TRBJ2-5; 9 bases align to TRBD1. Germline values: CDR1 DFQATT, CDR2 SNEGSKA (reference sequence). Trimming removed 5 bases from V and 9 bases from J; junction bases left unmatched: 7. There are 12 residues in the CDR3. This CDR3 reads CSASGTGKSQYF. In nucleotides, the CDR3 is TGCAGTGCTTCCGGGACAGGGAAGTCCCAGTACTTC.

Turning to this clonotype: The germline gene is not matched at one end of the junction; a read error may be the cause. The chain recombines TRBV5-1 with TRBJ2-1, with D possibly being TRBD2 (6 bases). Per germline, CDR1 SGHRS and CDR2 YFSETQ. CDR3 length equals 14 residues. In DNA form, the CDR3 reads TGCACCAGCAGCTTGGACGGGAGTTTAGGTGAGCAGTTCTTC. It is translated as CTSSLDGSLGEQFF. The full variable domain, in which reference TRBV5-1 and TRBJ2-1 provide the parts outside the CDR3, is KAGVTQTPRYLIKTRGQQVTLSCSPISGHRSVSWYQQTPGQGLQFLFEYFSETQRNKGNFPGRFSGRQFSNSRSEMNVSTLELGDSALYLCTSSLDGSLGEQFFGPGTRLTVL.

This chain joins TRBV5-1 and TRBJ2-3; 9 bases map to TRBD2. Unmatched junction bases numbered 11, after V lost 2 bases and J lost 1 base. Germline loops: CDR1 SGHRS, CDR2 YFSETQ. This CDR3 is 18 amino acids long. The CDR3 is CASSFTSGSEGGTDTQYF. The CDR3 DNA is TGCGCCAGCAGCTTCACTAGCGGGTCCGAAGGGGGCACAGATACGCAGTATTTT.

The chain joins TRBV6-5 to TRBJ1-6; D remains unclear. Germline V gives CDR1 MNHEY, CDR2 SVGAGI. There are 14 residues in the CDR3. The V gene lost 8 bases and the J gene lost 0 bases, with 8 bases spanning the gap. This CDR3 reads CASSELSYNSPLHF. DNA for the CDR3: TGTGCCAGCTCGGAACTCTCCTATAATTCACCCCTCCACTTT.

This rearrangement joins TRBV12-3 or TRBV12-4 to TRBJ2-1; the match to TRBD2 covers 8 bases. CDR3 length: 16 residues. The V and J ends lost 3 bases and 6 bases, in that order; junction bases with no gene match: 10. The CDR3 reads CASSFPGTRAVNEQFF. In DNA form, the CDR3 reads TGTGCCAGCAGTTTTCCCGGGACTAGGGCTGTCAATGAGCAGTTCTTC.

The V gene is TRBV7-3, the J gene TRBJ2-1, with 10 bases matching TRBD2. The V gene's germline CDR1 is SGHTA and CDR2 FQGTGA. The CDR3 totals 17 residues. Unmatched junction bases numbered 4, after V lost 1 base and J lost 1 base. CDR3 sequence reads: CASSLRTSGESYNEQFF. Here the CDR3 DNA reads TGTGCCAGCAGCTTAAGGACTAGCGGAGAGTCCTACAATGAGCAGTTCTTC.

The chain carries TRBV13 and TRBJ1-2; D is undetermined. The CDR3 has 14 residues. V was pared by 0 bases and J by 3 bases, with 8 bases between. The germline V gene encodes CDR1 PRHDT and CDR2 FYEKMQ (reference sequence). The CDR3 DNA follows: TGTGCCAGCAGCTTAGGGCAGGCTGACTATGGCTACACCTTC. It specifies CASSLGQADYGYTF.

The chain carries TRBV12-3 or TRBV12-4 and TRBJ2-1; weak D call: TRBD2 (5 bases). V lost 2 bases to trimming and J lost 6 bases, with 14 bases between them. This CDR3 region has 15 residues. The CDR3 loop is CASSLSPPGGNEQFF. CDR3 DNA: TGTGCCAGCAGTTTATCCCCCCCAGGAGGCAATGAGCAGTTCTTC.

The chain joins TRBV27 to TRBJ2-5; a weak D match, TRBD2 (6 bases). The CDR3 spans 15 residues. The germline V gene encodes CDR1 MNHEY and CDR2 SMNVEV (reference sequence). The V end was cut by 4 bases, the J end by 5 bases, with 17 bases between. CDR3 in DNA: TGTGCCAGCAGTTCTGATGGGGGGAACTGGGAGACCCAGTACTTC. Its translation: CASSSDGGNWETQYF.

The V and J genes are TRBV6-2 or TRBV6-3 and TRBJ1-4; the match to TRBD1 covers 9 bases. The V gene's germline CDR1 is MNHEY and CDR2 SVGEGT. This CDR3 region has 15 residues. V was pared by 2 bases and J by 4 bases, with 2 bases of the junction left unmatched. For the CDR3, the DNA is TGTGCCAGCAGTTACGGGACAGGGTTTAATGAAAAACTGTTTTTT. Translation: CASSYGTGFNEKLFF.

The gene calls are TRBV7-9 and TRBJ1-4; 9 positions match TRBD1. This CDR3 region has 16 residues. Per the germline V gene, CDR1 is SEHNR and CDR2 is FQNEAQ (reference sequence). V was pared by 5 bases and J by 3 bases, with 7 bases of the junction left unmatched. The CDR3 DNA reads TGTGCCAGCAGCCGTACAGGGGGCTGGGCTAATGAAAAACTGTTTTTT. This gives the protein CASSRTGGWANEKLFF.

The chain recombines TRBV7-8 with TRBJ2-6, with D unclear. The V gene lost 4 bases and the J gene lost 3 bases, with 10 bases spanning the gap. The CDR3 covers 15 residues. Germline CDR1 and CDR2: SGHVS and FQNEAQ. The CDR3 DNA follows: TGTGCCAGCAGCTCTTCAAGACTTGGGGCCAACGTCCTGACTTTC. Its protein is CASSSSRLGANVLTF.

This clonotype was seen repeatedly, ten times or more. The chain uses TRBV20-1 and TRBJ2-3; possible D gene TRBD2, 5 bases. V lost 5 bases and J 1 base, leaving 13 bases between the germline ends. The CDR3 sequence is 14 residues long. In germline, CDR1 is DFQATT, CDR2 SNEGSKA (reference sequence). The CDR3 here is CSAPMAGRTDTQYF. The CDR3 DNA reads as TGCAGTGCTCCGATGGCGGGTCGCACAGATACGCAGTATTTT.

CDR3 loop: CATRGQQYNYGYTF. CDR3 sequence (DNA): TGTGCCACTAGGGGACAGCAATATAACTATGGCTACACCTTC. The V call is TRBV2, the J call TRBJ1-2, with TRBD1 identical over 7 bases. CDR1 SNHLY and CDR2 FYNNEI come from the germline V gene. J was trimmed by 1 base and V by 10 bases; bases with no gene match: 9. The CDR3 extends over 14 amino acids.

The V and J genes are TRBV20-1 and TRBJ2-1; 15 bases fit TRBD2. V was pared by 6 bases and J by 8 bases, with 11 bases of the junction left unmatched. The CDR3 consists of 16 residues. Germline lookup yields CDR1 DFQATT and CDR2 SNEGSKA (reference sequence). The CDR3 spells CSAPKPGLAGGHEQFF. CDR3 in DNA: TGCAGTGCCCCTAAACCGGGACTAGCGGGAGGACATGAGCAGTTCTTC.

The genes are TRBV14 and TRBJ2-1; 10 positions match TRBD2. Looked up from germline, CDR1 is SGHDN and CDR2 is FVKESK. V dropped 3 bases and J dropped 8; count of bases not matched to a gene: 7. The length of the CDR3 is 15 residues. CDR3 protein: CASSHWTSGSDEQFF. The DNA for the CDR3 is TGTGCCAGCAGCCATTGGACTAGCGGTTCGGATGAGCAGTTCTTC.